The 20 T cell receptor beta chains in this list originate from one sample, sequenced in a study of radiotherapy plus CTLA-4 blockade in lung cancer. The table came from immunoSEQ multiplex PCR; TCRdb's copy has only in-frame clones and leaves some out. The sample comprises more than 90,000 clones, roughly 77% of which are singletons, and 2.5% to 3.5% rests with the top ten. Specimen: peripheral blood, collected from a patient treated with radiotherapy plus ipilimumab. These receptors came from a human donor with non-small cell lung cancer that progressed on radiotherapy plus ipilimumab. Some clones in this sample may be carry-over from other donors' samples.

The CDR3 is CASSPRGTEAFF. Written as DNA, the CDR3 is TGTGCCAGCAGCCCCAGAGGGACTGAAGCTTTCTTT. The rearrangement joins TRBV7-9 to TRBJ1-1; D ambiguous. The V and J ends lost 5 bases and 5 bases respectively, with 9 bases between them. CDR1 SEHNR and CDR2 FQNEAQ come from the germline V gene (reference sequence). The CDR3 has 12 residues. Using reference TRBV7-9 and TRBJ1-1 for the parts outside the CDR3, the full variable domain is DTGVSQNPRHKITKRGQNVTFRCDPISEHNRLYWYRQTLGQGPEFLTYFQNEAQLEKSRLLSDRFSAERPKGSFSTLEIQRTEQGDSAMYLCASSPRGTEAFFGQGTRLTVV.

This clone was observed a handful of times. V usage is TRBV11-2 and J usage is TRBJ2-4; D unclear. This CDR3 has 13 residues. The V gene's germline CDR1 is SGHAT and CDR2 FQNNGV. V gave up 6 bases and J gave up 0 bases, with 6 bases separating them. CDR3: CASSPIAKNIQYF. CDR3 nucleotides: TGTGCCAGCAGTCCGATAGCCAAAAACATTCAGTACTTC.

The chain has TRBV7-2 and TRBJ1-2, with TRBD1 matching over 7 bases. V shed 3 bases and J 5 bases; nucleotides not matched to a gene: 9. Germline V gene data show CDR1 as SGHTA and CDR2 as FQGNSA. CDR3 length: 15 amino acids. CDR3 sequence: CASSFSPGTDYGYTF. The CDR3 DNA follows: TGTGCCAGCAGCTTCAGCCCCGGGACAGATTATGGCTACACCTTC.

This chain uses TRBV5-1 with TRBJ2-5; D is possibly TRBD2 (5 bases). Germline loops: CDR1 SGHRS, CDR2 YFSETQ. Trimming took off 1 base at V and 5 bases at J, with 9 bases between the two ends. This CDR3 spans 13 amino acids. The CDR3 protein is CASSLPGEETQYF. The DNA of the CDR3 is TGCGCCAGCAGCTTGCCCGGGGAGGAGACCCAGTACTTC. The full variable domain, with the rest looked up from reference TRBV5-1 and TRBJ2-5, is KAGVTQTPRYLIKTRGQQVTLSCSPISGHRSVSWYQQTPGQGLQFLFEYFSETQRNKGNFPGRFSGRQFSNSRSEMNVSTLELGDSALYLCASSLPGEETQYFGPGTRLLVL.

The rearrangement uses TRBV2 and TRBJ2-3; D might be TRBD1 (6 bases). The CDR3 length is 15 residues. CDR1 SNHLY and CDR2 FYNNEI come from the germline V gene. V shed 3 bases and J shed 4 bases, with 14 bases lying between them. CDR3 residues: CASSDSGVDADTQYF. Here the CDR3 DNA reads TGTGCCAGCAGTGATTCAGGGGTGGACGCAGATACGCAGTATTTT. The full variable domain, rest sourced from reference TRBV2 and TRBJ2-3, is EPEVTQTPSHQVTQMGQEVILRCVPISNHLYFYWYRQILGQKVEFLVSFYNNEISEKSEIFDDQFSVERPDGSNFTLKIRSTKLEDSAMYFCASSDSGVDADTQYFGPGTRLTVL.

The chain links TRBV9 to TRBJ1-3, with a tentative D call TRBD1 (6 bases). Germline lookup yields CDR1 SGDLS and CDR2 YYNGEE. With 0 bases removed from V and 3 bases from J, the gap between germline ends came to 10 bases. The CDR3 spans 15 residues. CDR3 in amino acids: CASSVAGGLGNTIYF. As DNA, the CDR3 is TGTGCCAGCAGCGTAGCGGGGGGGCTTGGAAACACCATATATTTT.

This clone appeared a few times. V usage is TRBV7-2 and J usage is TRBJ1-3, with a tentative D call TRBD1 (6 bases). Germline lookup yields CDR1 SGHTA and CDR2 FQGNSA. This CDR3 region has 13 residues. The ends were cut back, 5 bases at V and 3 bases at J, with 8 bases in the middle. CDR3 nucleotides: TGTGCCAGCAGCGGGACAATTGGAAACACCATATATTTT. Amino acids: CASSGTIGNTIYF.

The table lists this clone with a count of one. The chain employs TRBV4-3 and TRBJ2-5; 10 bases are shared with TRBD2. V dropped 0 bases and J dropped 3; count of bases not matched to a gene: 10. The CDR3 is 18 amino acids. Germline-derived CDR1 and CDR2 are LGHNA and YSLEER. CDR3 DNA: TGCGCCAGCAGCCAAGAGTCGGAAAGCGGGGGGGGGAAAGAGACCCAGTACTTC. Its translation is CASSQESESGGGKETQYF.

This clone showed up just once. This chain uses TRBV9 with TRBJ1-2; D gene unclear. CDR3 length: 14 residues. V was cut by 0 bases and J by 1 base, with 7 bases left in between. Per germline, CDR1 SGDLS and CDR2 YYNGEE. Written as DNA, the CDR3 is TGTGCCAGCAGCGTAGACCCGGTTAACTATGGCTACACCTTC. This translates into CASSVDPVNYGYTF.

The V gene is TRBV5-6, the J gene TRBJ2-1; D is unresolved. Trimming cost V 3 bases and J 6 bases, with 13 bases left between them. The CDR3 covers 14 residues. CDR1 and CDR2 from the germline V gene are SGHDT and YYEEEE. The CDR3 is CASSSSPRANEQFF. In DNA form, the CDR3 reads TGTGCCAGCAGCTCCTCACCTAGGGCCAATGAGCAGTTCTTC.

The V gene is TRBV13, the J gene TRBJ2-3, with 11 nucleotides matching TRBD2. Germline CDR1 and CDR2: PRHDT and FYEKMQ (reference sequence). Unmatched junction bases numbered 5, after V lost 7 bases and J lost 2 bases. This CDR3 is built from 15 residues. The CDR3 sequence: CASTIAGGATDTQYF. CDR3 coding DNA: TGTGCCAGCACCATAGCGGGGGGGGCCACAGATACGCAGTATTTT.

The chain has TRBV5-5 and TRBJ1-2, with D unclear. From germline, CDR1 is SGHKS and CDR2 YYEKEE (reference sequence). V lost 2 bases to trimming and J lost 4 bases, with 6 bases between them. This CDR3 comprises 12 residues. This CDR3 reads CASSLSIYGYTF. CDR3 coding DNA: TGTGCCAGCAGCTTATCCATCTATGGCTACACCTTC. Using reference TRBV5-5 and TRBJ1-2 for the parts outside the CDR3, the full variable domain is DAGVTQSPTHLIKTRGQQVTLRCSPISGHKSVSWYQQVLGQGPQFIFQYYEKEERGRGNFPDRFSARQFPNYSSELNVNALLLGDSALYLCASSLSIYGYTFGSGTRLTVV.

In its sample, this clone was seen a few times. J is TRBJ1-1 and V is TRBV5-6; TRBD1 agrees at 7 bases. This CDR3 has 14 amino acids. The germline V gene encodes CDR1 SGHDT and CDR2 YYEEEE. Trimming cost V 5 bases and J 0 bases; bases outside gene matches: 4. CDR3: CASRRQGLNTEAFF. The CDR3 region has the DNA TGTGCCAGCAGAAGACAGGGCTTGAACACTGAAGCTTTCTTT.

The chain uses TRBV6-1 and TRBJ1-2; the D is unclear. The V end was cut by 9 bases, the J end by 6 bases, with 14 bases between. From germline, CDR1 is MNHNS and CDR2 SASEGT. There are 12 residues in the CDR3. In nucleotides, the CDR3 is TGTGCCAGTACGAGACGGTCCAATGGCTACACCTTC. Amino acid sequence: CASTRRSNGYTF.

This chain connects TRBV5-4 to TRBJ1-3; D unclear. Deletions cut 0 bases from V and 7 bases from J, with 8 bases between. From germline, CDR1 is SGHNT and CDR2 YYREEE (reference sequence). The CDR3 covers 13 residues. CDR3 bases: TGTGCCAGCAGCTTGGACAGAGGGAACACCATATATTTT. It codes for CASSLDRGNTIYF.

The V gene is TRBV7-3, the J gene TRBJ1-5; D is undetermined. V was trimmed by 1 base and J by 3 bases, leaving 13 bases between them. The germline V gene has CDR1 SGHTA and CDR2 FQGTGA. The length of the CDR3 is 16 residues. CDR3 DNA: TGTGCCAGCAGCTTAAAATTGTCAGGACCCAATCAGCCCCAGCATTTT. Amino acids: CASSLKLSGPNQPQHF.

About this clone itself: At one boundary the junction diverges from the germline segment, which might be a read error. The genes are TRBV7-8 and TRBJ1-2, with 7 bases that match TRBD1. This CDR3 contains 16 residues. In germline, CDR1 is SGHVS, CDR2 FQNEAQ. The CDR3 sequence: CASSLAGGISNYGYTF. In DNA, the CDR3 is TGTGCCAGCAGCCTAGCAGGGGGGATTTCTAACTATGGCTACACCTTC.

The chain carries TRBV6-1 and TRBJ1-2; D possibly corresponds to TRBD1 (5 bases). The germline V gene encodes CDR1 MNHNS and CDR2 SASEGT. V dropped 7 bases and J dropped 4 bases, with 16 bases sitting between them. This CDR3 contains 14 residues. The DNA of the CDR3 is TGTGCCAGCAAGTTAGGGGCATCCTTCTATGGCTACACCTTC. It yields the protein CASKLGASFYGYTF.

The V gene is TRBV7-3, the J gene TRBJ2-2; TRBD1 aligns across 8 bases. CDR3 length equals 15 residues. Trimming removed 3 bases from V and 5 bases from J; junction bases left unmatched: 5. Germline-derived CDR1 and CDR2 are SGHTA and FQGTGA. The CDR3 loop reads CASSFRNRGTGELFF. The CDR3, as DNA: TGTGCCAGCAGCTTTCGAAACAGGGGGACCGGGGAGCTGTTTTTT.

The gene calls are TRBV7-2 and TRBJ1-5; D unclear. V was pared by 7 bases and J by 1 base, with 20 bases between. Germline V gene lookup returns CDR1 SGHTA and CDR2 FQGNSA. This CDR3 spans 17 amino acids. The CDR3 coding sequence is TGTGCCAGCAATACACAATTAGGGCAGAGGAGCAATCAGCCCCAGCATTTT. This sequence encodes CASNTQLGQRSNQPQHF.